This T cell receptor beta chain was obtained from a study of beta chain features in type 1 diabetes (dated by TCRdb to 2017 to 2018). Describing the broader study: Mean age, gender distribution, total cell number and subset yield did not differ between patients and healthy donors. Across all samples, about 110 million sorted cells were examined, and cell number per subset correlated strongly with RNA yield. In the study, recently diagnosed type 1 diabetes patients and matched healthy donors were compared on the TCRB repertoires of their sorted circulating CD4+ T cell subsets. Regulatory and stem cell-like memory subsets were obtained from only 8 patients and roughly eight healthy donors, while naive and central memory subsets were obtained from all 30 or so donors.

The entire isolated RNA was reverse transcribed using the High Capacity cDNA Reverse Transcription Kit, and thus expressed TCRB transcripts were sequenced. Deep immunoSEQ sequencing was performed on naive, central memory and regulatory T cell samples, with an average of about 3.57 million total reads per sample. After sorted cells were lysed in RLT buffer, RNA was extracted with DNase-treated RNeasy Micro or Mini kits, with the choice depending on cell number. To prevent cross-contamination, every cell subset was processed on its own, while patient and healthy donor samples were processed together. TCRB sequences were amplified from cDNA with the immunoSEQ multiplex PCR, producing 87-bp fragments spanning the CDR3 region. Amplicons were sequenced on the Illumina HiSeq platform. As for how the authors treated the data: PCR bias was computationally corrected using synthetic template baselines, reads within Hamming distance 2 were collapsed, and singletons that could not be merged were discarded. Reads were aligned against IMGT to assign V, D and J genes, CDR3 length and insertions or deletions at six rearrangement sites. Within each subset, clonotype counts were normalized to the number of sorted cells before true diversity and Gini coefficients were calculated with the tcR R package. Repertoire sharing was quantified using the overlap coefficient calculated on TCRB nucleotide sequences. Out-of-frame TCRB sequences from naive cells were analyzed to stand in for the pre-selection repertoire. Sourced from immuneACCESS, this table was stored by TCRdb with only in-frame sequences that have V and J called. A share of the clones is absent; for the studies checked, an unresolved V gene accounts for under half, and the remainder has no known explanation. V and J calls and clone size follow that table, whereas D and trimming were derived from the DNA. The sample has a few hundred thousand clones on record, about 15% of them singletons. The ten largest clones add up to 0.019% of the sample.

What the study reported, not specific to this receptor: PCR might favor shorter templates, but patient and control samples were amplified and corrected together, so any skew would affect both groups equally. At VDJ recombination sites, patients with type 1 diabetes made fewer insertions and deleted more nucleotides, a pattern implying thymic rearrangement abnormalities. Because the HLA sub-analyses included only small numbers of individuals, any influence of HLA type on TCRB rearrangement was left unresolved. In all four CD4+ subsets, TCRB CDR3 length was moderately but significantly shorter in type 1 diabetes patients. Naive, central memory and regulatory TCRB repertoires appeared more similar among patients than among healthy donors. Because cDNA was sequenced instead of genomic DNA, activated cells with high expression could be over-represented, although the groups did not differ in activation or CD3 levels.

From each donor, a single peripheral blood sample of 100 to 150 mL on average was drawn into heparinised tubes. Using a panel that included CD45RO, CCR7, CD25, CD127, CD95 and CD27, naive, central memory, regulatory and stem cell-like memory CD4+ T cells were sorted on a BD FACSAria II. All sorted populations exceeded 95% purity. PBMCs were isolated immediately by Lymphoprep density gradient centrifugation and stained directly without culture. Samples were stained and sorted in pairs, with one healthy donor and one patient per experiment, so that batch effects were minimized. This clone occurred a few times. What this receptor recognizes is not known. Base qualities were left out, and no much larger clone turns up one base away. The CDR3, cysteine through phenylalanine, is 17 amino acids long. CDR3 DNA is the only sequence kept; it has 51 bases, read in frame from the first base. Via the germline V gene (reference sequence), CDR1 is LNHNV and CDR2 YYDKDF. Relative to germline, V is missing 1 base and J is missing 3 bases, with 5 bases of the junction outside any gene match.

In this chain, TRBV15 is recombined with TRBJ2-6; 8 junctional bases match TRBD1. Material: naive CD4+ T cells from blood. In the paper's terms, the cell subset or site label means: true naive CD4+ T cells. This TCR was sampled from a young woman in good health. The CDR3 is CATSRGQGAGGANVLTF. The DNA sequence is as follows: TGTGCCACCAGCAGAGGGCAGGGGGCCGGTGGGGCCAACGTCCTGACTTTC.